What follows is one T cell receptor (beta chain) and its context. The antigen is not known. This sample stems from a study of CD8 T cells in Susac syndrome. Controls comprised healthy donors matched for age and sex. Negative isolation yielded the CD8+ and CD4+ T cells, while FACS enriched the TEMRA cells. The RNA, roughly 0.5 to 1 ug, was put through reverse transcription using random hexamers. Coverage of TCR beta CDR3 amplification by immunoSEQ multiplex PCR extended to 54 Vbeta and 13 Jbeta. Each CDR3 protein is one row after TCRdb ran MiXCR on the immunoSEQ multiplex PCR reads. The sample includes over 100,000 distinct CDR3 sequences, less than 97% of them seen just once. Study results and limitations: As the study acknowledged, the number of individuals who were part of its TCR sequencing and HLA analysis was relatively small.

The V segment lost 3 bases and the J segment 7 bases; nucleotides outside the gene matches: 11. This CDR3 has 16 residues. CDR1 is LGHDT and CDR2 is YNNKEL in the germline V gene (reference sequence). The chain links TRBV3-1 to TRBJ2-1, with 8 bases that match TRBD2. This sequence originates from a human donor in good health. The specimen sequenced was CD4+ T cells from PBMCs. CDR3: CASSQWLSGGRNEQFF. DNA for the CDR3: TGTGCCAGCAGCCAGTGGCTGAGCGGGGGCCGAAATGAGCAGTTCTTC.